This TCR beta chain was retrieved from a study of T cells after yellow fever vaccination. Study-wide findings and caveats: Re-detected after boosting: most primary clones, 96% of CD4 and roughly 88% of CD8. Only a minor proportion of clonotypes was detected across both CD4 and CD8 compartments.

Concerning this clonotype itself: Its antigen is not identified.

Each CDR3 protein is one row after TCRdb ran MiXCR on the 5' RACE reads. The sample contains 120,000 or so distinct CDR3 sequences, about 16% of which appear only once. The receptor was isolated from a man between 18 and 35 years old who received the YFV17D yellow fever vaccine. The sample in question was CD8+ T cells sorted from PBMCs, obtained 5 days after the yellow fever booster vaccination.

Here the CDR3 reads CASSYSAQGAWTGELFF. CDR3 in DNA: TGTGCCAGCAGTTACTCTGCCCAGGGGGCATGGACCGGGGAGCTGTTTTTT. This chain joins TRBV6-5 and TRBJ2-2, with 8 bases that match TRBD1. This CDR3 contains 17 residues. With 0 bases clipped from V and 5 bases from J, the junction kept 8 bases outside the gene matches. Germline V lookup: CDR1 MNHEY, CDR2 SVGAGI.